These 16 T cell receptor beta chains were sequenced from one sample in a study of cytomegalovirus exposure and HLA in healthy donors. 13 Jbeta primers and 60 Vbeta primers were used for the PCR. Clones were sequenced by immunoSEQ multiplex PCR, and TCRdb holds only the in-frame ones, with some missing. The data contain 100,000 to 150,000 clones, 70% to 85% of them singletons. Material for sequencing was PBMCs. The receptor set was obtained from a man between 35 and 55 years old in good health and CMV-seropositive.

This clone was seen only a few times. V gene TRBV6-5 combines with J gene TRBJ2-1; maybe TRBD1 (5 bases). The CDR3 loop spans 15 amino acids. The V and J ends lost 7 bases and 7 bases respectively, with 20 bases between them. The germline gives CDR1 MNHEY, CDR2 SVGAGI. DNA for the CDR3: TGTGCCAGCATTCCACCGGGTAGGCCAGGGAATGAGCAGTTCTTC. Encoded protein: CASIPPGRPGNEQFF.

This clone was found a few times. V and J are TRBV5-6 and TRBJ2-1; 8 bases match TRBD2. This CDR3 has 16 amino acids. Germline CDR1 reads SGHDT; CDR2 reads YYEEEE. V shed 6 bases and J 8 bases; nucleotides not matched to a gene: 16. This chain's CDR3 is CASTRNSGGGTHEQFF. CDR3 DNA sequence: TGTGCCAGCACTCGGAATTCGGGGGGGGGAACTCATGAGCAGTTCTTC.

The gene calls are TRBV7-2 and TRBJ2-7; 7 bases are shared with TRBD2. The CDR3 runs 11 residues. V shed 6 bases and J 12 bases; nucleotides not matched to a gene: 8. Germline lookup yields CDR1 SGHTA and CDR2 FQGNSA. This CDR3 reads CASRPSGQGYF. CDR3 coding DNA: TGTGCCAGCAGACCTAGCGGTCAGGGGTACTTC.

This chain connects TRBV6-5 to TRBJ1-5; D not resolved. Trimming took off 6 bases at V and 0 bases at J, with 9 bases between the two ends. The CDR3 spans 14 residues. The germline CDR1 and CDR2 sequences are MNHEY and SVGAGI. CDR3 in DNA: TGTGCCAGCAGGCGACATAATAGCAATCAGCCCCAGCATTTT. Translated, it gives CASRRHNSNQPQHF.

The chain combines TRBV5-6 with TRBJ2-3; 12 bases agree with TRBD2. The CDR3 runs 15 residues. After removal of 4 bases from V and 6 bases from J, the junction contained 6 bases not matched to a gene. Germline V CDR1 and CDR2: SGHDT, YYEEEE. CDR3 in amino acids: CASSPGLAGRDTQYF. The CDR3, as DNA: TGTGCCAGCAGCCCCGGACTAGCGGGAAGGGATACGCAGTATTTT.

This rearrangement joins TRBV7-6 to TRBJ2-7; D gene uncertain. Trimming took off 5 bases at V and 3 bases at J, with 20 bases between the two ends. The CDR3 contains 16 residues. Germline CDR1 and CDR2: SGHVS and FNYEAQ. CDR3 sequence (DNA): TGTGCCAGCAGCCCTCAATCCACCAGAACAGACTACGAGCAGTACTTC. It yields the protein CASSPQSTRTDYEQYF. The complete variable domain, with remaining parts taken from reference TRBV7-6 and TRBJ2-7, reads GAGVSQSPRYKVTKRGQDVALRCDPISGHVSLYWYRQALGQGPEFLTYFNYEAQQDKSGLPNDRFSAERPEGSISTLTIQRTEQRDSAMYRCASSPQSTRTDYEQYFGPGTRLTVT.

This clone was observed a few times. The chain carries TRBV27 and TRBJ1-1; D gene uncertain. This CDR3 contains 15 residues. Germline-derived CDR1 and CDR2 are MNHEY and SMNVEV (reference sequence). V was clipped by 7 bases and J by 3 bases, with 18 bases between them. CDR3 residues: CASTRPGGLDTEAFF. The CDR3 DNA reads as TGTGCCAGCACTCGACCTGGAGGGTTGGACACTGAAGCTTTCTTT.

This clone was observed a handful of times. J is TRBJ2-5 and V is TRBV2; 8 nucleotides line up with TRBD2. Per germline, CDR1 SNHLY and CDR2 FYNNEI. The CDR3 runs 13 residues. V dropped 4 bases and J dropped 5; count of bases not matched to a gene: 3. CDR3 protein: CASSVGLAETQYF. CDR3 DNA sequence: TGTGCCAGCAGTGTCGGACTAGCTGAGACCCAGTACTTC.

This chain joins TRBV7-8 and TRBJ2-1; D unclear. V was shortened by 5 bases and J by 3 bases, with 5 bases between the two germline ends. The CDR3 has 12 amino acids. Germline V gene lookup returns CDR1 SGHVS and CDR2 FQNEAQ. CDR3 sequence reads: CASSVIYNEQFF. In nucleotides, the CDR3 is TGTGCCAGCAGCGTTATCTACAATGAGCAGTTCTTC.

The chain recombines TRBV6-5 with TRBJ2-1; D unresolved. Germline V gene lookup returns CDR1 MNHEY and CDR2 SVGAGI. Between the trimmed V and J ends, which lost 5 bases and 7 bases, there was a span of 18 bases. The CDR3 is 15 residues long. CDR3 in amino acids: CASSPSRGHDNEQFF. As DNA, the CDR3 is TGTGCCAGCAGTCCCTCTAGAGGTCACGATAATGAGCAGTTCTTC.

CDR3: CASSIAGSTNTEAFF. The DNA of the CDR3 is TGTGCCAGTAGTATAGCAGGAAGTACCAACACTGAAGCTTTCTTT. The chain links TRBV19 to TRBJ1-1; D is uncertain. This CDR3 is 15 amino acids long. From germline, CDR1 is LNHDA and CDR2 SQIVND (reference sequence). V was clipped by 1 base and J by 2 bases, with 11 bases between them.

The chain carries TRBV7-2 and TRBJ2-7, with a weak D call TRBD2 (6 bases). This CDR3 spans 15 amino acids. V lost 4 bases and J lost 1, with 14 bases in between. Germline CDR1 reads SGHTA; CDR2 reads FQGNSA. As DNA, the CDR3 is TGTGCCAGCAGCTCCAAACTCGGGACTTCCTACGAGCAGTACTTC. It codes for CASSSKLGTSYEQYF.

The chain carries TRBV6-6 and TRBJ1-4; possibly TRBD1 for D (6 bases). Trimming pared 5 bases from V and 10 bases from J, leaving 17 bases between. CDR1 is MNHNY and CDR2 is SVGAGI in the germline V gene (reference sequence). The CDR3 totals 14 residues. Written as DNA, the CDR3 is TGTGCCAGCAGTAGTCCACAGGGTCGCGGAAAACTGTTTTTT. As protein: CASSSPQGRGKLFF.

V usage is TRBV30 and J usage is TRBJ1-1; maybe TRBD1 (5 bases). The CDR3 consists of 11 residues. Germline-derived CDR1 and CDR2 are GTSNPN and SVGIG (reference sequence). The ends were cut back, 0 bases at V and 11 bases at J, with 10 bases in the middle. CDR3 in amino acids: CAWSVGVGAFF. The DNA of the CDR3 is TGTGCCTGGAGTGTAGGGGTTGGGGCTTTCTTT.

The chain couples TRBV4-3 to TRBJ1-5, with 7 bases aligning to TRBD1. The CDR3 runs 15 residues. CDR1 and CDR2 (germline): LGHNA, YSLEER. Unmatched junction bases numbered 4, after V lost 5 bases and J lost 0 bases. The CDR3 nucleotides are TGCGCCAGCAGCACTAACAGGGGTAGCAATCAGCCCCAGCATTTT. Encoded protein: CASSTNRGSNQPQHF.

The chain employs TRBV11-3 and TRBJ1-3, with D tentatively TRBD1 (5 bases). The CDR3 sequence is 13 residues long. The germline CDR1 and CDR2 sequences are SGHNT and YENEEA. The V end was cut by 6 bases, the J end by 4 bases, with 10 bases between. CDR3 region: CASSGGSGNTIYF. CDR3 in DNA: TGTGCCAGCAGTGGGGGGAGCGGAAACACCATATATTTT. Full variable domain (remainder filled in from reference TRBV11-3 and TRBJ1-3): EAGVVQSPRYKIIEKKQPVAFWCNPISGHNTLYWYLQNLGQGPELLIRYENEEAVDDSQLPKDRFSAERLKGVDSTLKIQPAELGDSAVYLCASSGGSGNTIYFGEGSWLTVV.